The entry below describes one T cell receptor beta chain. Repertoires were generated with immunoSEQ multiplex PCR, while TCRdb's copy carries only in-frame clones and drops some. The profile shows 100,000 to 150,000 clones, around 87% of them singletons. The data originate from a study of T cell responses to AZD1222 COVID-19 vaccine. The CDR3 has 13 residues. Between the trimmed V and J ends, which lost 3 bases and 4 bases, there was a span of 9 bases. The germline gives CDR1 LNHNV, CDR2 YYDKDF (reference sequence). This chain connects TRBV15 to TRBJ1-1, with no clear D. This sample comprised peripheral blood, obtained on day 0 of AZD1222 vaccination. The receptor's source is an adult in good health. The CDR3 loop reads CATSSSYGTEAFF. The CDR3 bases are TGTGCCACCAGCAGTTCCTATGGCACTGAAGCTTTCTTT.